This T cell receptor beta chain was captured in a study of T-cell reconstitution after alpha-beta-depleted transplantation in children (dated by TCRdb to about 2016). General notes on the study: Using TCR repertoire profiling, the study followed T-cell immune reconstitution in a quantitative way in children after TCRalphabeta/CD19-depleted allogeneic hematopoietic cell transplantation. Beyond this particular receptor, the publication reports: In some patients, high TCRbeta diversity at day 60 was attributed to recipient T cells and intrathymic progenitors that had survived conditioning. The frequencies of hyperexpanded clones fell over the following months, and after one year, T-cell counts and TCRbeta diversity were mostly attributed to newly produced T cells. Apparently early alphabetaT-cell count recovery about two months after transplant reportedly relied on only several hundred rapidly expanded clones derived from non-depleted graft cells.

This clonotype came up many times. This receptor's antigen is unknown. No much larger clone is present one base from it, and per-base qualities are unavailable. Per the publication, the treatment or condition label means: allogeneic hematopoietic cell transplantation with graft depleted of TCRalphabeta T cells and CD19 B cells. TCRalphabeta/CD19-depleted allogeneic hematopoietic cell grafts were given to the transplant recipients, all of whom were children. The CDR3 runs 15 residues from the cysteine to the phenylalanine. Solely the CDR3 DNA is kept, with 45 bases framed from the first base. Between the V and J ends, shortened by 5 bases and 6 bases respectively, the junction contains 20 bases. Receptor libraries were prepared by PCR. The sequencer listed for this sample is Illumina HiSeq 2500. TCR library preparation used molecular barcoding, with unique molecular identifiers applied to normalize quantification of the TCRbeta repertoire. In TCRdb, the public reads were trimmed at Q25 with fastp and aligned with MiXCR, with productive beta chains retained. Merged by CDR3 protein, the rows form single entries marked with the most common genes and DNA. The table for this sample lists 280,000 or so distinct CDR3 sequences; approximately 10% of them were counted only once. Of the sample, less than 25% falls within the top ten clones.

The sample here was peripheral blood, taken 180 days after TCRalphabeta/CD19-depleted stem cell transplant. The receptor's source is a male patient aged 2 to 9 who had a stem cell transplant for chronic granulomatous disease, so the T cells may come from the graft donor. This sequence uses TRBV12-3 or TRBV12-4 and TRBJ2-7, with the D gene too uncertain to name. CDR3 protein: CASSRSVSLSREQYF. The DNA sequence follows: TGTGCCAGCAGTAGAAGCGTCAGCCTTAGCCGCGAGCAGTACTTC.